This T cell receptor beta chain originates from a study of blood T cell repertoires in COVID-19. This clone was recorded a few times. This table comes from immunoSEQ multiplex PCR, and its TCRdb copy is limited to in-frame clones, with some not included. Among about 190,000 clones listed, roughly 82% were seen once. The germline gives CDR1 SGHAT, CDR2 FQDESV (reference sequence). The length of the CDR3 is 12 residues. V lost 6 bases and J lost 8; bases outside the gene matches: 5. The J gene is TRBJ1-1, the V gene TRBV11-1, with 8 bases matching TRBD1. This TCR was sampled from a woman aged 60-75 years with COVID-19, enrolled during active disease. Sequencing was carried out using peripheral blood. CDR3 nucleotides: TGTGCCAGCAGAGTTACAGGGGGAGAAGCTTTCTTT. As protein: CASRVTGGEAFF.